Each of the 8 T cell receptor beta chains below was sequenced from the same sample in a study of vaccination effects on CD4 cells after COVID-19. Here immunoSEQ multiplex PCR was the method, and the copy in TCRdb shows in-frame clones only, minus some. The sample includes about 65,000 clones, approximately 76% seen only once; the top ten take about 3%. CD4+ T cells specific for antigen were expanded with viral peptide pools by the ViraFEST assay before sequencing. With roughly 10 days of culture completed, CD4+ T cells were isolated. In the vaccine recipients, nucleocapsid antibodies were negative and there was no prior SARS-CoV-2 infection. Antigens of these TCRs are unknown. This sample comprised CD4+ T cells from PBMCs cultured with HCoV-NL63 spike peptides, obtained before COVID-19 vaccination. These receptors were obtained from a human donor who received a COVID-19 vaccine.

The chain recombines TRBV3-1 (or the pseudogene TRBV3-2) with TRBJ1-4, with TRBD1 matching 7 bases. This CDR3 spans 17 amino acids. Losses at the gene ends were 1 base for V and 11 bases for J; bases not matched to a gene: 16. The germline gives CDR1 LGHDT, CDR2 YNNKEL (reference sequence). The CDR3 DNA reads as TGTGCCAGCAGCCAAGGAATTGTTCAGGGACAGATGAGGAAACTGTTTTTT. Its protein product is CASSQGIVQGQMRKLFF.

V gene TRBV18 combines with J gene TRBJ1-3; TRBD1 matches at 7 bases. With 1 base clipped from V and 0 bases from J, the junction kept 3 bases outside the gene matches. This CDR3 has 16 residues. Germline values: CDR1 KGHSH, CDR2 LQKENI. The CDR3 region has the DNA TGTGCCAGCTCACCACAGGGACAGAGCTCTGGAAACACCATATATTTT. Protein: CASSPQGQSSGNTIYF. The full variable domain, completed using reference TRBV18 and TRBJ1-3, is NAGVMQNPRHLVRRRGQEARLRCSPMKGHSHVYWYRQLPEEGLKFMVYLQKENIIDESGMPKERFSAEFPKEGPSILRIQQVVRGDSAAYFCASSPQGQSSGNTIYFGEGSWLTVV.

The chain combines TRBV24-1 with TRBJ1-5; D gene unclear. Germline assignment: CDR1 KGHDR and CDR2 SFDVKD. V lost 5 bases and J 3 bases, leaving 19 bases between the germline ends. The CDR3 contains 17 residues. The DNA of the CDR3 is TGTGCCACCAGTGTCTCAAAGGCCCCGTCGTCCAATCAGCCCCAGCATTTT. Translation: CATSVSKAPSSNQPQHF.

The CDR3 region has the DNA TGCAGCATAGGGACTAGCGGGGGGTTATCGAACACCGGGGAGCTGTTTTTT. It translates to CSIGTSGGLSNTGELFF. The rearrangement joins TRBV29-1 to TRBJ2-2, with TRBD2 matching over 15 bases. The germline gives CDR1 SQVTM, CDR2 ANQGSEA. V trimming: 8 bases; J trimming: 0 bases; junction bases outside the gene matches: 7. CDR3 length equals 17 residues.

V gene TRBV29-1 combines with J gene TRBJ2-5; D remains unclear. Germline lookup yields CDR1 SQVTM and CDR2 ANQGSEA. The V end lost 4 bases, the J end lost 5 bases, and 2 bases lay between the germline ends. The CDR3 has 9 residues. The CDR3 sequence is CSVAETQYF. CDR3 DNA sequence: TGCAGCGTTGCGGAGACCCAGTACTTC.

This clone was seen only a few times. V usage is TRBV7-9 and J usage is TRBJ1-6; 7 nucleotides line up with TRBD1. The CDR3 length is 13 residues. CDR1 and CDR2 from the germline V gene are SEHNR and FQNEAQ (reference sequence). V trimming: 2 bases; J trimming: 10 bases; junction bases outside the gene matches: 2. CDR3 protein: CASSLRQGSPLHF. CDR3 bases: TGTGCCAGCAGCTTACGACAGGGCTCACCCCTCCACTTT.

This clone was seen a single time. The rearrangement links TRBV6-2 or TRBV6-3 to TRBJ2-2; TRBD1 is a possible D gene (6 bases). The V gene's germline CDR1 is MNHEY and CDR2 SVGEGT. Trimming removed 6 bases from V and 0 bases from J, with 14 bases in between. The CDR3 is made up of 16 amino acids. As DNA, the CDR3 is TGTGCCAGCAGCCTACTGAGGACAGCGAACACCGGGGAGCTGTTTTTT. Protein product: CASSLLRTANTGELFF.

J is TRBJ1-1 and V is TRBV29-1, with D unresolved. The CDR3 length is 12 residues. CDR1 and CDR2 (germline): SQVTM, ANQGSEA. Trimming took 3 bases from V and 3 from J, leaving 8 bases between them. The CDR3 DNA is TGCAGCGTTGACGGGGTCGACACTGAAGCTTTCTTT. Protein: CSVDGVDTEAFF.